This entry lists 11 T cell receptor beta chains sequenced from one sample in a study of T cell responses to AZD1222 COVID-19 vaccine. The table came from immunoSEQ multiplex PCR; TCRdb's copy has only in-frame clones and leaves some out. The table lists 85,000 to 100,000 clones, about 89% of them singletons. Source: peripheral blood, taken 28 days after the second AZD1222 dose. The receptors shown here come from an adult who received the AZD1222 COVID-19 vaccine.

The chain carries TRBV27 and TRBJ1-6; D is uncertain. The CDR3 extends over 13 amino acids. The V gene lost 5 bases and the J gene lost 13 bases, with 15 bases spanning the gap. Germline V CDR1 and CDR2: MNHEY, SMNVEV (reference sequence). Here the CDR3 DNA reads TGTGCCAGCAGTAATACTGGCCTAGGGCCCCTCCACTTT. Its protein is CASSNTGLGPLHF.

The V call is TRBV7-8, the J call TRBJ1-5, with D perhaps matching TRBD1 (5 bases). Trimming removed 5 bases from V and 2 bases from J, with 13 bases in between. This CDR3 contains 15 residues. Germline CDR1 SGHVS, CDR2 FQNEAQ. CDR3 residues: CASSPSRVGNQPQHF. The CDR3 bases are TGTGCCAGCAGCCCCAGCAGGGTTGGCAATCAGCCCCAGCATTTT.

The V and J genes are TRBV6-5 and TRBJ2-7; 8 bases are a match to TRBD1. Germline CDR1 is MNHEY and CDR2 is SVGAGI. The CDR3 has 14 residues. V shed 4 bases, J shed 4 bases, and the junction held 6 bases outside the gene matches. Here the CDR3 reads CASSSTGVIYEQYF. DNA of the CDR3: TGTGCCAGCAGTTCGACAGGGGTTATTTACGAGCAGTACTTC.

In nucleotides, the CDR3 is TGTGCCAGCAGCCAAGTTCGGGGGGCGGAAAATGAGCAGTTCTTC. Residues: CASSQVRGAENEQFF. The rearrangement joins TRBV14 to TRBJ2-1, with a weak D call TRBD2 (7 bases). Trimming pared 1 base from V and 7 bases from J, leaving 14 bases between. The CDR3 runs 15 residues. The germline V gene encodes CDR1 SGHDN and CDR2 FVKESK.

This clone was recorded a few times. CDR3 in amino acids: CASSLKTVGEAFF. The CDR3 coding sequence is TGTGCCAGCTCACTAAAGACAGTAGGGGAAGCTTTCTTT. This chain uses TRBV18 with TRBJ1-1; D is possibly TRBD1 (5 bases). CDR1 and CDR2 (germline): KGHSH, LQKENI. V was cut by 4 bases and J by 8 bases, with 14 bases left in between. CDR3 size: 13 residues.

The chain combines TRBV7-3 with TRBJ2-1; 10 positions agree with TRBD1. After removal of 4 bases from V and 5 bases from J, the junction contained 5 bases not matched to a gene. This CDR3 region has 15 residues. The germline V gene encodes CDR1 SGHTA and CDR2 FQGTGA. CDR3 in DNA: TGTGCCAGCAGCTCCGGGACAGGGGCGAACAATGAGCAGTTCTTC. Its translation: CASSSGTGANNEQFF. Full variable domain (missing parts from reference TRBV7-3 and TRBJ2-1): GAGVSQTPSNKVTEKGKYVELRCDPISGHTALYWYRQSLGQGPEFLIYFQGTGAADDSGLPNDRFFAVRPEGSVSTLKIQRTERGDSAVYLCASSSGTGANNEQFFGPGTRLTVL.

This clone was counted only a few times. The rearrangement links TRBV6-5 to TRBJ1-1; D gene ambiguous. Trimming stripped 8 bases from V and 5 bases from J, with 9 bases between. CDR1 and CDR2 (germline): MNHEY, SVGAGI. This CDR3 spans 11 amino acids. This CDR3 reads CASGVGTEAFF. The CDR3 region has the DNA TGTGCCAGCGGGGTAGGGACTGAAGCTTTCTTT.

The chain combines TRBV2 with TRBJ2-7; D tentatively fits TRBD1 or TRBD2 (6 bases each). Germline CDR1 SNHLY, CDR2 FYNNEI. This CDR3 is built from 13 residues. Deletions cut 6 bases from V and 5 bases from J, with 14 bases between. CDR3: CASRRDKTHEQYF. CDR3 coding DNA: TGTGCCAGCAGGCGGGACAAAACCCACGAGCAGTACTTC.

The V gene is TRBV19, the J gene TRBJ2-3; D remains unclear. Trimming stripped 6 bases from V and 3 bases from J, with 10 bases between. The CDR3 is made up of 13 amino acids. Germline V gene lookup returns CDR1 LNHDA and CDR2 SQIVND (reference sequence). The CDR3 DNA follows: TGTGCCAGTAGGGGAAAAGGGACAGATACGCAGTATTTT. Amino acids: CASRGKGTDTQYF. Drawing the rest from reference TRBV19 and TRBJ2-3, the complete variable domain is DGGITQSPKYLFRKEGQNVTLSCEQNLNHDAMYWYRQDPGQGLRLIYYSQIVNDFQKGDIAEGYSVSREKKESFPLTVTSAQKNPTAFYLCASRGKGTDTQYFGPGTRLTVL.

The sample holds one count of this clone. The V gene is TRBV5-1, the J gene TRBJ2-7, with 9 bases fitting TRBD1. Germline trimming cut 4 bases from V and 4 bases from J; bases unmatched to any gene: 9. The CDR3 covers 15 residues. Germline-derived CDR1 and CDR2 are SGHRS and YFSETQ. CDR3 protein: CASSAGQGLGYEQYF. Here the CDR3 DNA reads TGCGCCAGCAGCGCAGGACAGGGGTTGGGTTACGAGCAGTACTTC.

This rearrangement joins TRBV2 to TRBJ1-5, with 10 bases identical to TRBD1. Germline lookup yields CDR1 SNHLY and CDR2 FYNNEI. The V and J ends lost 5 bases and 6 bases, in that order; junction bases with no gene match: 4. The CDR3 runs to 14 residues. The CDR3 is CASSRDRGFQPQHF. The CDR3 region has the DNA TGTGCCAGCAGTAGGGACAGGGGCTTTCAGCCCCAGCATTTT.